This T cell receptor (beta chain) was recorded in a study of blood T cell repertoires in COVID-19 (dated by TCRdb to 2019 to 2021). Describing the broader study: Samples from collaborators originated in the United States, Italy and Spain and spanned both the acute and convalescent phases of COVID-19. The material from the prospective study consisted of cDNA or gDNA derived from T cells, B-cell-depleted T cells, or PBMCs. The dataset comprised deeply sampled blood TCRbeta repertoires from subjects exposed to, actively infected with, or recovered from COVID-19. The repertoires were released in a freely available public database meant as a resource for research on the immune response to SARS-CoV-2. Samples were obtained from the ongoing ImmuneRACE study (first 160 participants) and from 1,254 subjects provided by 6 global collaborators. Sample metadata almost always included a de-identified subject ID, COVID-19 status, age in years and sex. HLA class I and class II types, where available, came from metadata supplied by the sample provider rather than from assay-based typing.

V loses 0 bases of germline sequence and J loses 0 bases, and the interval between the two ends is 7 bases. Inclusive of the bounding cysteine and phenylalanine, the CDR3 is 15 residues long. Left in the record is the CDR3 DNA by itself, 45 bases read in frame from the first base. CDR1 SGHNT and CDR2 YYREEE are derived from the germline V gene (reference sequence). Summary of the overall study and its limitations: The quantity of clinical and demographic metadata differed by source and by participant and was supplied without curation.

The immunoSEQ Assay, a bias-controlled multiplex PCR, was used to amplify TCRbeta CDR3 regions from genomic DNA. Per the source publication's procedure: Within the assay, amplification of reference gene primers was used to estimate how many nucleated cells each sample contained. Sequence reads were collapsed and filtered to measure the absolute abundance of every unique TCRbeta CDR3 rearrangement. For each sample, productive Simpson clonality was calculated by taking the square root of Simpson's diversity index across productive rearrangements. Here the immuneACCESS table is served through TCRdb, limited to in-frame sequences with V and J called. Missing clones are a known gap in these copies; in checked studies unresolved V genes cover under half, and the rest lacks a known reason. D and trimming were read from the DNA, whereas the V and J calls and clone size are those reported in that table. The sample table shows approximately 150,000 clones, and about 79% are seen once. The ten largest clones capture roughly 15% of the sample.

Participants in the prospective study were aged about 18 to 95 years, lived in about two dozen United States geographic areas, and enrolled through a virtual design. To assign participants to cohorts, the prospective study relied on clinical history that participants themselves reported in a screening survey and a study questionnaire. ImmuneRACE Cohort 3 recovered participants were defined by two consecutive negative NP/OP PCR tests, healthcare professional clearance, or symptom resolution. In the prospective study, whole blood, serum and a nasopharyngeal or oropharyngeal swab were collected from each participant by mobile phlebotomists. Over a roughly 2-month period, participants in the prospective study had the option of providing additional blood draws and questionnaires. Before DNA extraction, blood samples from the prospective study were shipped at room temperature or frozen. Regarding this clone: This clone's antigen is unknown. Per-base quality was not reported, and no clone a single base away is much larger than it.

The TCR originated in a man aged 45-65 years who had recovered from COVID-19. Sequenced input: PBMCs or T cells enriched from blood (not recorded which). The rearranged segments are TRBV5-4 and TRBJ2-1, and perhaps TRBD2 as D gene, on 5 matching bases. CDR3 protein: CASSLGTGSYNEQFF. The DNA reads TGTGCCAGCAGCTTGGGGACTGGCTCCTACAATGAGCAGTTCTTC.